These T cell receptor beta chains were read from a single sample in a study of blood T cell repertoires in COVID-19. Clones were sequenced by immunoSEQ multiplex PCR, and TCRdb holds only the in-frame ones, with some missing. In the table there are some 350,000 clones, more than 70% of which are singletons. The sequenced material came from peripheral blood. The source is a woman between 70 and 85 years old with COVID-19, enrolled during active disease. The CDR3 runs from the conserved cysteine through the conserved F or W. D genes are given only for firm matches. Rows may omit the clone size; those that give it use once, few, many or a size class.

v_call	d_call	clone_size	j_call	cdr3_aa
TRBV24-1	NA	NA	TRBJ1-5	CATSDWGEGQPQHF
TRBV7-9	TRBD1	NA	TRBJ2-7	CASSLDRANYEQYF
TRBV5-6	NA	once	TRBJ2-5	CASSLREQETQYF
TRBV19	NA	once	TRBJ1-2	CASNSRDRRGYTF
TRBV10-3	NA	NA	TRBJ1-1	CAISGSGAEAFF
TRBV5-1	NA	NA	TRBJ1-4	CASSVRGGEKLFF
TRBV10-3	TRBD1	NA	TRBJ1-6	CAISESRTGGNSPLHF
TRBV5-6	NA	NA	TRBJ2-7	CASSLLTGEHTYEQYF
TRBV25-1	NA	NA	TRBJ2-5	CASSPGEETQYF
TRBV7-9	TRBD2	NA	TRBJ2-2	CASSLGPGAGGPNTGELFF
TRBV4-2	NA	NA	TRBJ1-6	CASSRPDNSPLHF
TRBV6-1	NA	NA	TRBJ1-1	CASSEALGGWTEAFF
TRBV18	NA	NA	TRBJ1-1	CASSQGLNTEAFF
TRBV20-1	NA	NA	TRBJ2-1	CSARSDNEQFF
TRBV19	TRBD1	few	TRBJ1-5	CASSRGDRGQPQHF
TRBV9	NA	NA	TRBJ1-5	CASSAGQNSNQPQHF
TRBV5-4	NA	NA	TRBJ2-2	CASSLRSYTGELFF
TRBV28	NA	once	TRBJ1-1	CASSTPQGRGAFF
TRBV24-1	NA	few	TRBJ1-4	CATSDPGSVGKLFF
TRBV5-1	TRBD1	NA	TRBJ1-1	CVSSRQGEEAFF
TRBV7-9	NA	NA	TRBJ1-1	CASSLTGPNTEAFF
TRBV6-2/TRBV6-3	TRBD2	NA	TRBJ2-1	CASSYSKERGDPTYNEQFF